Below are 19 T cell receptor beta chains sequenced from a single sample in a study of Ad26.COV2.S vaccination and SARS-CoV-2 variants. Treatment noted: about 20 received Ad26.COV2.S at low or high dose, single or two shots; about 5 received placebo; per-sample allocation not given. Sample collection was performed on day 63 after the first vaccine or placebo injection. Here immunoSEQ multiplex PCR was the method, and the copy in TCRdb shows in-frame clones only, minus some. The sample lists 350,000 to 500,000 clones; 90% were seen once. Source: peripheral blood, taken in a trial of Ad26.COV2.S vaccine versus placebo. Every receptor here comes from a person aged 18-60 years who received the Ad26.COV2.S COVID-19 vaccine or a placebo.

V gene TRBV6-2 or TRBV6-3 combines with J gene TRBJ1-5; D gene uncertain. The germline V and J ends were trimmed by 3 bases and 2 bases, with 5 bases remaining between them. This CDR3 spans 13 amino acids. Per germline, CDR1 MNHEY and CDR2 SVGEGT. CDR3 nucleotide sequence: TGTGCCAGCAGTTATTGGGGCAATCAGCCCCAGCATTTT. Its protein product is CASSYWGNQPQHF.

The chain couples TRBV7-2 to TRBJ1-1; 9 positions match TRBD1. CDR3 length equals 13 residues. The V segment lost 6 bases and the J segment 3 bases; nucleotides outside the gene matches: 2. Germline CDR1 and CDR2: SGHTA and FQGNSA. DNA of the CDR3: TGTGCCAGCAGTTGGGACAGGGACACTGAAGCTTTCTTT. Encoded protein: CASSWDRDTEAFF.

The genes are TRBV19 and TRBJ1-3; D gene unclear. Germline V gene data show CDR1 as LNHDA and CDR2 as SQIVND (reference sequence). V shed 9 bases and J shed 0 bases, with 12 bases lying between them. The CDR3 loop spans 14 amino acids. CDR3 protein: CASTTVHSGNTIYF. In nucleotides, the CDR3 is TGTGCCAGCACGACTGTGCACTCTGGAAACACCATATATTTT. Using reference TRBV19 and TRBJ1-3 for the parts outside the CDR3, the full variable domain is DGGITQSPKYLFRKEGQNVTLSCEQNLNHDAMYWYRQDPGQGLRLIYYSQIVNDFQKGDIAEGYSVSREKKESFPLTVTSAQKNPTAFYLCASTTVHSGNTIYFGEGSWLTVV.

The chain has TRBV11-2 and TRBJ2-7, with D perhaps matching TRBD1 (5 bases). The CDR3 runs 13 residues. Germline assignment: CDR1 SGHAT and CDR2 FQNNGV. V shed 1 base and J shed 5 bases, with 9 bases lying between them. CDR3 amino acids: CASSLGRQNEQYF. DNA for the CDR3: TGTGCCAGCAGCTTAGGGCGACAGAACGAGCAGTACTTC.

This clone was counted a single time. This sample includes further DNA sequences coding for the same CDR3. The chain combines TRBV28 with TRBJ1-1; D remains ambiguous. V was pared by 5 bases and J by 2 bases, with 3 bases between. Germline V CDR1 and CDR2: MDHEN, SYDVKM. The CDR3 sequence is 11 residues long. The CDR3 region is CASSPNTEAFF. The CDR3 DNA reads TGTGCCAGCAGTCCCAACACTGAAGCTTTCTTT.

V and J are TRBV5-1 and TRBJ2-1; 7 positions agree with TRBD1. The CDR3 totals 13 residues. Germline V gene lookup returns CDR1 SGHRS and CDR2 YFSETQ. V shed 9 bases and J 5 bases; nucleotides not matched to a gene: 8. The CDR3 bases are TGCGCCAAGGGGGCTTGCACACACAATGAGCAGTTCTTC. Amino acid sequence: CAKGACTHNEQFF.

The chain recombines TRBV9 with TRBJ2-4, with 8 bases fitting TRBD2. With V trimmed by 3 bases and J by 6 bases, 5 bases remained unmatched. The CDR3 contains 14 residues. Germline-derived CDR1 and CDR2 are SGDLS and YYNGEE. CDR3 loop: CASSEAGVGNIQYF. The CDR3 region has the DNA TGTGCCAGCAGCGAAGCGGGGGTGGGAAACATTCAGTACTTC.

This sequence joins TRBV30 and TRBJ2-6; the D is unclear. Per germline, CDR1 GTSNPN and CDR2 SVGIG (reference sequence). The V end lost 2 bases, the J end lost 11 bases, and 16 bases lay between the germline ends. The CDR3 consists of 14 residues. This CDR3 reads CAWSRLTDGDVLTF. The CDR3 nucleotides are TGTGCCTGGAGTCGCCTGACGGATGGGGACGTCCTGACTTTC.

V is TRBV19 and J is TRBJ2-1; no clear D gene. This CDR3 has 12 residues. The ends were cut back, 1 base at V and 6 bases at J, with 4 bases in the middle. Germline lookup yields CDR1 LNHDA and CDR2 SQIVND (reference sequence). Here the CDR3 DNA reads TGTGCCAGTAGTATAGGTGCCAATGAGCAGTTCTTC. Protein product: CASSIGANEQFF.

The chain carries TRBV19 and TRBJ2-1; D is unresolved. CDR1 LNHDA and CDR2 SQIVND come from the germline V gene (reference sequence). Trimming shortened V by 4 bases and J by 0 bases, and 22 bases separated the two germline ends. This CDR3 is built from 19 residues. In DNA, the CDR3 is TGTGCCAGTAGTACTCTCGGGTTGGGCCAAAGCTACTCCTACAATGAGCAGTTCTTC. Residues: CASSTLGLGQSYSYNEQFF.

This chain joins TRBV27 and TRBJ2-1; 12 positions match TRBD2. V was clipped by 1 base and J by 8 bases; unmatched bases: 15. Germline CDR1 MNHEY, CDR2 SMNVEV (reference sequence). The CDR3 is made up of 19 amino acids. The CDR3 DNA reads TGTGCCAGCAGTTTATTCGGCGCAGGGAGGCTAGCGGGAGGGGATGAGCAGTTCTTC. Amino acids: CASSLFGAGRLAGGDEQFF.

The CDR3 DNA reads as TGTGCCAGCAGAGACAGGGGGTCCTATAATTCACCCCTCCACTTT. Translating gives CASRDRGSYNSPLHF. The V and J genes are TRBV6-5 and TRBJ1-6; 9 bases agree with TRBD1. The germline gives CDR1 MNHEY, CDR2 SVGAGI. CDR3 length: 15 amino acids. With 6 bases clipped from V and 1 base from J, the junction kept 1 base outside the gene matches.

The chain couples TRBV10-3 to TRBJ2-3; 9 bases map to TRBD2. With 4 bases clipped from V and 1 base from J, the junction kept 3 bases outside the gene matches. The CDR3 runs 15 residues. The germline V gene has CDR1 ENHRY and CDR2 SYGVKD. CDR3: CAISAPSGGTDTQYF. CDR3 sequence (DNA): TGTGCCATCAGTGCCCCTAGCGGGGGCACAGATACGCAGTATTTT.

The gene calls are TRBV7-3 and TRBJ2-1; 10 bases line up with TRBD2. This CDR3 is built from 14 residues. The junction had 7 bases not matched to a gene; V was cut back by 6 bases and J by 8 bases. CDR1 is SGHTA and CDR2 is FQGTGA in the germline V gene. The CDR3 loop reads CASRLAGGSDEQFF. CDR3 sequence (DNA): TGTGCCAGCAGATTAGCGGGAGGATCGGATGAGCAGTTCTTC.

This chain connects TRBV4-3 to TRBJ2-3; D may be TRBD2 (6 bases). Germline-derived CDR1 and CDR2 are LGHNA and YSLEER. This CDR3 is 17 amino acids long. Trimming stripped 0 bases from V and 4 bases from J, with 17 bases between. The DNA for the CDR3 is TGCGCCAGCAGCCAAGATCCTGGGGGGAGCGCCCCAGATACGCAGTATTTT. Its protein product is CASSQDPGGSAPDTQYF.

CDR3 region: CASSYVTGYPTTDTQYF. The CDR3 DNA reads TGTGCCAGCAGTTATGTGACAGGATACCCTACCACAGATACGCAGTATTTT. V gene TRBV6-2 or TRBV6-3 combines with J gene TRBJ2-3, with D maybe TRBD1 (6 bases). The CDR3 runs 17 residues. Trimming shortened V by 3 bases and J by 2 bases, and 18 bases separated the two germline ends. Germline CDR1 reads MNHEY; CDR2 reads SVGEGT.

This sequence joins TRBV3-1 (or the pseudogene TRBV3-2) and TRBJ2-2; no firm D call. Germline CDR1 reads LGHDT; CDR2 reads YNNKEL (reference sequence). Trimming removed 2 bases from V and 2 bases from J, with 24 bases in between. The CDR3 length is 20 residues. CDR3 sequence: CASSQTKGQPPLQNTGELFF. CDR3 sequence (DNA): TGTGCCAGCAGCCAAACGAAGGGCCAGCCACCGCTCCAAAACACCGGGGAGCTGTTTTTT.

This clone was seen a few times. The chain employs TRBV7-9 and TRBJ1-1, with D uncertain. Germline assignment: CDR1 SEHNR and CDR2 FQNEAQ (reference sequence). The CDR3 is 12 residues long. V shed 6 bases and J shed 5 bases, with 10 bases lying between them. The CDR3 here is CASRSDWTEAFF. In DNA, the CDR3 is TGTGCCAGCAGGTCTGATTGGACTGAAGCTTTCTTT. The whole variable domain, filled in from reference TRBV7-9 and TRBJ1-1, reads DTGVSQNPRHKITKRGQNVTFRCDPISEHNRLYWYRQTLGQGPEFLTYFQNEAQLEKSRLLSDRFSAERPKGSFSTLEIQRTEQGDSAMYLCASRSDWTEAFFGQGTRLTVV.

The chain carries TRBV6-2 or TRBV6-3 and TRBJ2-6; D unresolved. The CDR3 extends over 15 amino acids. Trimming took off 4 bases at V and 0 bases at J, with 7 bases between the two ends. Germline CDR1 MNHEY, CDR2 SVGEGT. CDR3 residues: CASSSLSSGANVLTF. The CDR3 region has the DNA TGTGCCAGCAGTTCCTTGAGCTCTGGGGCCAACGTCCTGACTTTC.